This T cell receptor beta chain was sequenced for a study of CD8 T cells in ankylosing spondylitis. As the method for making TCR beta libraries, quantitative 5'-RACE with molecular barcodes was used. TCRdb processed the 5' RACE reads anew with MiXCR; each CDR3 protein has one entry. The profile shows over 200,000 distinct CDR3 sequences, around 18% of them singletons. V was trimmed by 3 bases and J by 0 bases, leaving 8 bases between them. There are 13 residues in the CDR3. Germline V gene data show CDR1 as SQVTM and CDR2 as ANQGSEA. Broader study findings: A subset of motif variants has previously been described in the synovial fluid and blood of reactive arthritis. It was reported that disease-linked clones were significantly enriched in matched ankylosing spondylitis synovial fluid. Seemingly characteristic of ankylosing spondylitis blood was a TCR beta motif consisting of several highly homologous variants. CD8+ by phenotype, disease-linked clones were relatively rare in peripheral blood.

Note on this clonotype: Its matching antigen is unknown.

The specimen sequenced was blood, either unsorted or a sorted T cell fraction (not recorded which). This rearrangement joins TRBV29-1 to TRBJ1-1; D is ambiguous. This sequence was found in a male donor with ankylosing spondylitis. In DNA form, the CDR3 reads TGCAGCGTTGATAGAAATTTGAACACTGAAGCTTTCTTT. Translation: CSVDRNLNTEAFF.